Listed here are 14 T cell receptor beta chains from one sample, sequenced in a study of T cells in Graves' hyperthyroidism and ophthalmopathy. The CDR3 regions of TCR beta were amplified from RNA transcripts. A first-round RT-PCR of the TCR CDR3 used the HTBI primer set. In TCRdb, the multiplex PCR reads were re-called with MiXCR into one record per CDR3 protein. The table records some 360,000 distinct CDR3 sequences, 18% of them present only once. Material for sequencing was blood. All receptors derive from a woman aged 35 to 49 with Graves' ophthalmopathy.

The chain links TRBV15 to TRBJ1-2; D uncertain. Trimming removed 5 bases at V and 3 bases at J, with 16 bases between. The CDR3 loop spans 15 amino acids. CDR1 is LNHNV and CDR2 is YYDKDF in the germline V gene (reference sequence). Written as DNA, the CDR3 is TGTGCCACCAGCTTAGCCAGGTTGGGAGACTATGGCTACACCTTC. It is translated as CATSLARLGDYGYTF.

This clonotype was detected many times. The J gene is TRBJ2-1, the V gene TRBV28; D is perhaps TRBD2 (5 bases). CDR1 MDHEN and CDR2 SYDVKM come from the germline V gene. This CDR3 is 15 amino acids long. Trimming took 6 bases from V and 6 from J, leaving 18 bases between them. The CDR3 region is CASRDFTGRANEQFF. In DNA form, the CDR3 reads TGTGCCAGCAGGGACTTCACGGGTCGAGCCAATGAGCAGTTCTTC.

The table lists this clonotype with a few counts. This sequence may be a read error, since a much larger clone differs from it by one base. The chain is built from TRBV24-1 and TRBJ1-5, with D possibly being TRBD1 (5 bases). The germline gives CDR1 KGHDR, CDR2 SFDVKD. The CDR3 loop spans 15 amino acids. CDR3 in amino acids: CATCDRQTSNQPQHF. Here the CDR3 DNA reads TGTGCCACCTGTGACCGACAGACTAGCAATCAGCCCCAGCATTTT.

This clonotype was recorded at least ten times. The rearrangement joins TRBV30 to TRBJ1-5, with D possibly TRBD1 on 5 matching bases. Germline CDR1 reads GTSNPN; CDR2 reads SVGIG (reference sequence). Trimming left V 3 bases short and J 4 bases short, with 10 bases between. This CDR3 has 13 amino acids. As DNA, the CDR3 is TGTGCCTGGAGACCGGGGCCAAATCAGCCCCAGCATTTT. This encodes CAWRPGPNQPQHF.

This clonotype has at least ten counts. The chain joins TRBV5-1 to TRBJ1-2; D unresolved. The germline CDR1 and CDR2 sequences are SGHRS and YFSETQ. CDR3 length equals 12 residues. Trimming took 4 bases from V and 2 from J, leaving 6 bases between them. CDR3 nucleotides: TGCGCCAGCAGCAACGGAAACTATGGCTACACCTTC. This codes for CASSNGNYGYTF. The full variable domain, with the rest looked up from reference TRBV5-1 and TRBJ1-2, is KAGVTQTPRYLIKTRGQQVTLSCSPISGHRSVSWYQQTPGQGLQFLFEYFSETQRNKGNFPGRFSGRQFSNSRSEMNVSTLELGDSALYLCASSNGNYGYTFGSGTRLTVV.

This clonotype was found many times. The CDR3 region has the DNA TGTGCCAGTAGTAAGGTGGGGCTTGTGGACACTGAAGCTTTCTTT. This translates into CASSKVGLVDTEAFF. The chain carries TRBV19 and TRBJ1-1, with D tentatively TRBD1 (5 bases). The V gene lost 4 bases and the J gene lost 3 bases, with 15 bases spanning the gap. The CDR3 sequence is 15 residues long. Germline V gene data show CDR1 as LNHDA and CDR2 as SQIVND (reference sequence).

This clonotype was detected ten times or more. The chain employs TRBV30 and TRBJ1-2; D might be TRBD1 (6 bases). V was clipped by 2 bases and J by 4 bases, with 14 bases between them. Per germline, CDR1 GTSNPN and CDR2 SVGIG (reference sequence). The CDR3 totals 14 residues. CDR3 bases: TGTGCCTGGAGTCGGGGGGCAGGTGTCTATGGCTACACCTTC. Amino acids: CAWSRGAGVYGYTF.

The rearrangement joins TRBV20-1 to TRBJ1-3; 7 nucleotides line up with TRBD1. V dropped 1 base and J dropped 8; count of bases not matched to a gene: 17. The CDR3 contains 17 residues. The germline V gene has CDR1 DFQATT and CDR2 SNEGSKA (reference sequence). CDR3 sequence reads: CSARGDSEEYSSDTIYF. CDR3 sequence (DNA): TGCAGTGCTAGAGGGGACAGTGAAGAATACTCATCGGACACCATATATTTT.

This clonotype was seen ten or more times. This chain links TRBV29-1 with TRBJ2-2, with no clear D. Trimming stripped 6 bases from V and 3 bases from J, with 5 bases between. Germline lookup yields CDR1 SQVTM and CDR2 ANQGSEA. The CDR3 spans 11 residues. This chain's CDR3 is CSVRDTGELFF. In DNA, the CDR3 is TGCAGCGTACGGGACACCGGGGAGCTGTTTTTT.

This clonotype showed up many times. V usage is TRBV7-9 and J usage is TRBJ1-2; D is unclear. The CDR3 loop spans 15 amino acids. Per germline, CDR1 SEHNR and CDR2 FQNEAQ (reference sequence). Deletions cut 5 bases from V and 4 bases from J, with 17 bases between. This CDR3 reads CASSDSLARPYGYTF. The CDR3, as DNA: TGTGCCAGCAGCGATAGTTTAGCCAGGCCCTATGGCTACACCTTC.

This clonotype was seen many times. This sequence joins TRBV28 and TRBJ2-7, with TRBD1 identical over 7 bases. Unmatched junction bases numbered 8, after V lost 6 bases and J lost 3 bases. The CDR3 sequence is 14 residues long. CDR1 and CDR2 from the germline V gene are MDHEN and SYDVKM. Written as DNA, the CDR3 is TGTGCCAGCAGAGGAACGGGACAGCTCTACGAGCAGTACTTC. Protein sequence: CASRGTGQLYEQYF.

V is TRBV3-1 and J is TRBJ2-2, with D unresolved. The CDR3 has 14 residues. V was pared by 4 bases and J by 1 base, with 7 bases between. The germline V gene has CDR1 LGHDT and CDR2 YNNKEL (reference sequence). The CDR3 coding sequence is TGTGCCAGCAGCCTGACTTTGAACACCGGGGAGCTGTTTTTT. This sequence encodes CASSLTLNTGELFF.

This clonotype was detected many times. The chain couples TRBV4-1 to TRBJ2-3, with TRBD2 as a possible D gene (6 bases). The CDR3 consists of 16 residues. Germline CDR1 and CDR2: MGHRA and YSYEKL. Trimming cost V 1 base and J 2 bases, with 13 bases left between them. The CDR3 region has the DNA TGCGCCAGCAGCCAAGTTAGCGGATATAACACAGATACGCAGTATTTT. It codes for CASSQVSGYNTDTQYF.

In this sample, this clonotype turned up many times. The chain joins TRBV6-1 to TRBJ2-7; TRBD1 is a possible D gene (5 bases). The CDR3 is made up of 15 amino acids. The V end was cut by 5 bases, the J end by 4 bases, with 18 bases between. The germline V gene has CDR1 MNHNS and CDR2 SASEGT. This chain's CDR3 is CASSLHETENYEQYF. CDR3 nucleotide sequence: TGTGCCAGCAGTCTCCACGAGACAGAGAATTACGAGCAGTACTTC.